These T cell receptor beta chains were read from a single sample in a study of post-analysis software for immune sequencing data. TCRdb processed the PCR reads anew with MiXCR; each CDR3 protein has one entry. This table holds hundreds of thousands of distinct CDR3 sequences, 53% found once. The specimen sequenced was blood. The receptors here all came from a girl aged 5-17 years with multiple sclerosis. Both conserved end residues are part of each CDR3. Fields, in order: clone size, V gene, J gene, D gene, CDR3 DNA, CDR3 protein. D genes are given only for firm matches. The listing skips clone size in some rows; elsewhere it reads once, few, many or a size class.

abundance: .
v_gene: TRBV5-1
j_gene: TRBJ2-7
d_gene: .
CDR3nt: TGCGCCAGCAGCTGGTCTAACGCCTACGAGCAGTACTTC
CDR3aa: CASSWSNAYEQYF

abundance: once
v_gene: TRBV10-3
j_gene: TRBJ1-2
d_gene: .
CDR3nt: TGTGCCATCAAAATGGACAGCGTGATCTATGGCTACACCTTC
CDR3aa: CAIKMDSVIYGYTF

abundance: few
v_gene: TRBV5-1
j_gene: TRBJ1-4
d_gene: .
CDR3nt: TGCGCCAGCAGCTTGGAAGGGAATAATGAAAAACTGTTTTTT
CDR3aa: CASSLEGNNEKLFF

abundance: .
v_gene: TRBV3-1
j_gene: TRBJ2-5
d_gene: TRBD2
CDR3nt: TGTGCCAGCAGCCTCCCACTTAGCGGGAGGCATAACCAAGAGACCCAGTACTTC
CDR3aa: CASSLPLSGRHNQETQYF

abundance: many
v_gene: TRBV5-1
j_gene: TRBJ2-7
d_gene: TRBD1
CDR3nt: TGTGCCAGCAGTTCTAGGACAGGCTCCTACGAGCAGTACTTC
CDR3aa: CASSSRTGSYEQYF

abundance: .
v_gene: TRBV3-1
j_gene: TRBJ2-3
d_gene: TRBD1
CDR3nt: TGTGCCAGCAGCTGGACAGGGTTAACAGATACGCAGTATTTT
CDR3aa: CASSWTGLTDTQYF

abundance: .
v_gene: TRBV7-2
j_gene: TRBJ2-7
d_gene: .
CDR3nt: TGTGCCAGCAGCTCACAGCGCCTCGCCTACGAGCAGTACTTC
CDR3aa: CASSSQRLAYEQYF

abundance: once
v_gene: TRBV20-1
j_gene: TRBJ2-6
d_gene: .
CDR3nt: TGCAGTGCTAGAGGACACTCCTCTGGGGCCAACGTCCTGACTTTC
CDR3aa: CSARGHSSGANVLTF

abundance: .
v_gene: TRBV4-1
j_gene: TRBJ2-1
d_gene: TRBD2
CDR3nt: TGCGCCAGCAGCCAAGATTTTACTAGCGGGGGGGGAAATGAGCAGTTCTTC
CDR3aa: CASSQDFTSGGGNEQFF

abundance: .
v_gene: TRBV12-3/TRBV12-4
j_gene: TRBJ2-1
d_gene: .
CDR3nt: TGTGCCAGCGGGGGGGCGTTGGGGCTGGATGAGCAGTTCTTC
CDR3aa: CASGGALGLDEQFF

abundance: once
v_gene: TRBV6-5
j_gene: TRBJ2-1
d_gene: .
CDR3nt: TGTGCCAGCAGTTACGCGGGGGCCTCGGGGGCGGAGCAGTTCTTC
CDR3aa: CASSYAGASGAEQFF

abundance: .
v_gene: TRBV28
j_gene: TRBJ2-5
d_gene: .
CDR3nt: TGTGCCAGCAGTCCACCCATATGGGAGACCCAGTACTTC
CDR3aa: CASSPPIWETQYF

abundance: .
v_gene: TRBV5-1
j_gene: TRBJ2-7
d_gene: .
CDR3nt: TGCGCCAGCAGCCCACCCGACGTCTTCCACGAGCAGTACTTC
CDR3aa: CASSPPDVFHEQYF

abundance: .
v_gene: TRBV12-3/TRBV12-4
j_gene: TRBJ2-1
d_gene: TRBD1
CDR3nt: TGTGCCAGCAGTCAAAGGGGACAGAGATACAATGAGCAGTTCTTC
CDR3aa: CASSQRGQRYNEQFF

abundance: .
v_gene: TRBV7-9
j_gene: TRBJ2-7
d_gene: .
CDR3nt: TGTGCCGGCAGCGGCGGGGTACGCTACGAGCAGTACTTC
CDR3aa: CAGSGGVRYEQYF

abundance: .
v_gene: TRBV7-6
j_gene: TRBJ1-1
d_gene: TRBD1
CDR3nt: TGTGCCAGCAGCTCGACCGGGACAGGGAGGCGAGAAGCTTTCTTT
CDR3aa: CASSSTGTGRREAFF

abundance: .
v_gene: TRBV5-1
j_gene: TRBJ2-5
d_gene: TRBD1
CDR3nt: TGCGCCAGCAGGATCCCGGGACAGGGGGCTGAGCAGTACTTC
CDR3aa: CASRIPGQGAEQYF